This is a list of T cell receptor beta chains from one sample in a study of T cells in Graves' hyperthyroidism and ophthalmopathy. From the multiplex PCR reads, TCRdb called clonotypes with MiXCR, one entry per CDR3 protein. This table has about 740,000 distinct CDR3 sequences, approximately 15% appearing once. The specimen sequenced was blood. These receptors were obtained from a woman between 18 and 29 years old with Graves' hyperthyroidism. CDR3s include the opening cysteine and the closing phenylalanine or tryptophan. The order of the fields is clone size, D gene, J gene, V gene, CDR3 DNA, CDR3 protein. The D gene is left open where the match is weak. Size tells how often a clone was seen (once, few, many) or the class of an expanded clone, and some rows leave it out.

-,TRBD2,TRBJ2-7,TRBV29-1,TGCAGCGTTTCTGGGACTAGCGGGAGGCTCAGCTCCTACGAGCAGTACTTC,CSVSGTSGRLSSYEQYF
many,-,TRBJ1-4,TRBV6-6,TGTGCCAGCAGTTACCTGGTGAATGAAAAACTGTTTTTT,CASSYLVNEKLFF
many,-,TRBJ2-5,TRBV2,TGTGCCAGCAGTGGGTCTAGACAAGAGACCCAGTACTTC,CASSGSRQETQYF
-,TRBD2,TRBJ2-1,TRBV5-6,TGTGCCAGCAGTCATAGCCGACTAGCGGGAAACTACAATGAGCAGTTCTTC,CASSHSRLAGNYNEQFF
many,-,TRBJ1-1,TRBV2,TGTGCCAGCTCCCCACGGGGGGGCCAAGGGAACACTGAAGCTTTCTTT,CASSPRGGQGNTEAFF
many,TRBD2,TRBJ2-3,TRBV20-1,TGCAGTGCTAGGGGACTAGCGGGCACAGATACGCAGTATTTT,CSARGLAGTDTQYF
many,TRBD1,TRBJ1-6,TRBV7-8,TGTGCCAGCAGCTTAGCCACGGGACAGCCTAATTCACCCCTCCACTTT,CASSLATGQPNSPLHF
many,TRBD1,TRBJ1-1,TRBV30,TGTGCCTGGAGTACAGGGGGGACTGAAGCTTTCTTT,CAWSTGGTEAFF
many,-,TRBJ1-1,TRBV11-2,TGTGCCAGCAGCTCGTACTTCGACAGTGAAGCTTTCTTT,CASSSYFDSEAFF
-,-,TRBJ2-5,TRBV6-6,TGTGCCAGCAGTTACGGGTGGAGAGAGACCCAGTACTTC,CASSYGWRETQYF
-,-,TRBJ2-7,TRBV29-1,TGCAGCGTTGGCAGTTGGGACAGTTCTCGGGGGGAGCAGTACTTC,CSVGSWDSSRGEQYF
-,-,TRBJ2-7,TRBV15,TGTGCCACCAGCAGAGAGGCCCAGAGCTCCTACGAGCAGTACTTC,CATSREAQSSYEQYF
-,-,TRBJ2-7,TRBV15,TGTGCCACCAGCAGAGACAGCCAGTTCTACGAGCAGTACTTC,CATSRDSQFYEQYF
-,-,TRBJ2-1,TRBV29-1,TGCAGTGGTCCGGGGCCAGGGGAGCAGTTCTTC,CSGPGPGEQFF
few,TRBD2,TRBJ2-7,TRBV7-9,TGTGCCAGCAGCTTCGATACTAGCGATCCCTACGAGCAGTACTTC,CASSFDTSDPYEQYF
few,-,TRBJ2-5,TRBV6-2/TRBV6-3,TGTGCCAGCAGTACCGGACGGATTCAAGAGACCCAGTACTTC,CASSTGRIQETQYF
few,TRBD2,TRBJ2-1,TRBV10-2,TGCGCCAGCAGGACTAGCGGCCTCTACAATGAGCAGTTCTTC,CASRTSGLYNEQFF
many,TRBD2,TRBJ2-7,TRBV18,TGTGCCAGCTCACCGGCTAGCGGGAGGGGTGAGCAGTACTTC,CASSPASGRGEQYF
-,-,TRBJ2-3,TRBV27,TGTGCCAGCAGTTTTTTCTTTGGCACAGATACGCAGTATTTT,CASSFFFGTDTQYF
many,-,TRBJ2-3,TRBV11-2,TGTGCCAGCAGCTTAACCTACACAGATACGCAGTATTTT,CASSLTYTDTQYF
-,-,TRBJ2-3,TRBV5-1,TGCGCCAGCAGCTTAACAAGGCGGGATGGGGATACGCAGTATTTT,CASSLTRRDGDTQYF
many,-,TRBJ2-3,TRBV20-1,TGCAGTGCTAGAGCCGGGGTCCGAACAGATACGCAGTATTTT,CSARAGVRTDTQYF
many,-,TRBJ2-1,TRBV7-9,TGTGCCAGCAGCTTAGCGGGCAGGGACGCCGTCTCCTACAATGAGCAGTTCTTC,CASSLAGRDAVSYNEQFF
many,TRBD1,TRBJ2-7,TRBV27,TGTGCCAGCAGTCAGCAGGGGGCCTACGAGCAGTACTTC,CASSQQGAYEQYF
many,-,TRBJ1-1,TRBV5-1,TGCGCCAGCAGCCTGCGACAGTTAACTGAAGCTTTCTTT,CASSLRQLTEAFF
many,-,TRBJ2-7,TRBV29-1,TGCAGCGTTTCTGGCTCCTACGAGCAGTACTTC,CSVSGSYEQYF
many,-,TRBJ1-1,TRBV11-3,TGTGCCAGCAGCCCAGACACCTACAGAATTATGAACACTGAAGCTTTCTTT,CASSPDTYRIMNTEAFF
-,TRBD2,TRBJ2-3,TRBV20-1,TGCAGTGCGAATCTAGCGGGCTCAGATACGCAGTATTTT,CSANLAGSDTQYF
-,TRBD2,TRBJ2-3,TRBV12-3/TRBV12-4,TGTGCCAGCAGGGTACTAGCGGGAGATAGAACAGATACGCAGTATTTT,CASRVLAGDRTDTQYF
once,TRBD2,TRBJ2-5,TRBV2,TGTGCCAGCAGTGAAAGACTAGCGGGAAGCGAAGACTTC,CASSERLAGSEDF
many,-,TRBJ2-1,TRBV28,TGTGCCAGCAGCCCCCGCATCGTCAATGAGCAGTTCTTC,CASSPRIVNEQFF
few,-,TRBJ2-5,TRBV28,TGTGCCAGCAGTTTACTGAATCGACCCCAGTACTTC,CASSLLNRPQYF
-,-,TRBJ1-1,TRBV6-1,TGTGCCAGCAGTTCACGGGGCGGGGGGCAATGGGGCACTGAAGCTTTCTTT,CASSSRGGGQWGTEAFF
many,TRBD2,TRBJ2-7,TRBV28,TGTGCCAGCAGTTTTAGGCAACTAGCGGGAGAATACGAGCAGTACTTC,CASSFRQLAGEYEQYF
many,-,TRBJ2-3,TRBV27,TGTGCCAGCAGTTGGACAGGGAGGGGAGATACGCAGTATTTT,CASSWTGRGDTQYF
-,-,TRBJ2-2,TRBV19,TGTGCCAGTAGTCGCAGGCCAACAATAAACACCGGGGAGCTGTTTTTT,CASSRRPTINTGELFF
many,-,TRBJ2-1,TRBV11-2,TGTGCCAGCAGCTTAGTGGTCCCCAATGAGCAGTTCTTC,CASSLVVPNEQFF